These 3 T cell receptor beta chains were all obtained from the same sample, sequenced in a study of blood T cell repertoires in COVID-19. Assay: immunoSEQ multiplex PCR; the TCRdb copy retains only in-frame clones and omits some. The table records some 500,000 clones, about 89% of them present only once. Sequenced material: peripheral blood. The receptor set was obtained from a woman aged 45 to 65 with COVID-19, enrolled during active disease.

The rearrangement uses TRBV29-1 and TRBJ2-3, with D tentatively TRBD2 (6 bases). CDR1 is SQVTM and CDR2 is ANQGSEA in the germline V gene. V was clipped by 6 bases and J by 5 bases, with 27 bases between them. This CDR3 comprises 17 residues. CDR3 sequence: CSVKGSSRGARVDTQYF. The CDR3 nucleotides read TGCAGCGTAAAGGGGTCGTCGCGGGGTGCGCGGGTAGATACGCAGTATTTT.

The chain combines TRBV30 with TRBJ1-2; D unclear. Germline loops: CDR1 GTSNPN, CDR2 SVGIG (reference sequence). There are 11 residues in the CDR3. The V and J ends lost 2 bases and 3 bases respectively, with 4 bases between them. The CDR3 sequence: CAWSTHYGYTF. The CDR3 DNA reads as TGTGCCTGGAGTACTCACTATGGCTACACCTTC.

The CDR3 sequence: CASLGGGGRATNEKLFF. CDR3 nucleotides: TGTGCCAGCCTTGGGGGGGGCGGGCGAGCAACTAATGAAAAACTGTTTTTT. The rearrangement joins TRBV12-1 to TRBJ1-4. TRBV12-1 is a listed pseudogene. The CDR3 totals 17 residues.